The present T cell receptor (beta chain) was sequenced within a study of Ad26.COV2.S vaccination and SARS-CoV-2 variants. Study conclusions and caveats: Reported post-vaccination CD8+ and CD4+ T cell responses to spike showed substantial breadth. Measurements of TCR breadth and depth may have given underestimates of the total T cell responses.

Concerning this clone itself: What it recognizes is unknown.

The table came from immunoSEQ multiplex PCR; TCRdb's copy has only in-frame clones and leaves some out. Among around 170,000 clones listed, about 83% were seen once. CDR1 SGHRS and CDR2 YFSETQ come from the germline V gene. Trimming took off 1 base at V and 5 bases at J, with 15 bases between the two ends. The length of the CDR3 is 15 residues. The sequence derives from a human donor who had recovered from COVID-19. This chain uses TRBV5-1 with TRBJ1-1; tentatively, D is TRBD1 (5 bases). The sample was peripheral blood, taken after recovery from COVID-19. Here the CDR3 reads CASSLLGEFGTEAFF. CDR3 nucleotides: TGCGCCAGCAGCTTGTTGGGGGAGTTTGGGACTGAAGCTTTCTTT.